This TCR beta chain derives from a study of cytomegalovirus exposure and HLA in healthy donors. General observations from the study: Trimming of TCR beta V- and J-genes showed a link, identified in a later analysis, to a missense DCLRE1C variant. The study labeled more than 150 TCR beta chains cytomegalovirus-associated. It was taken for granted in presence/absence analyses that sequencing depth across donors was roughly uniform. The authors reported that TCR beta sequences could predict HLA-A and HLA-B alleles. These predictions were accurate for most subjects in the first cohort.

The trim removed 3 bases at V and 5 bases at J, leaving 3 bases unmatched. The CDR3 is 13 residues long. Germline loops: CDR1 MNHEY, CDR2 SMNVEV (reference sequence). In regard to this clone: Antigen: not known.

13 Jbeta primers and 60 Vbeta primers were used for the PCR. Some clones are missing from TCRdb's copy, which holds only in-frame ones; the method was immunoSEQ multiplex PCR. The sample records 120,000 to 150,000 clones, roughly three quarters being singletons. The sequenced material came from PBMCs. The rearrangement joins TRBV27 to TRBJ1-2; 7 bases fit TRBD1. The TCR comes from a man younger than 35 in good health and CMV-seronegative. The CDR3 coding sequence is TGTGCCAGCAGTTTTAGGGGGCTGTATGGCTACACCTTC. Translated: CASSFRGLYGYTF.